The rows below give T cell receptor beta chains drawn from one sample of a study of cytomegalovirus exposure and HLA in healthy donors. The protocol was immunoSEQ multiplex PCR, while the TCRdb copy is restricted to in-frame clones and leaves out a portion. There are over 110,000 clones in the sample; around four fifths occur only once, and 9.7% lies in the top ten. The specimen was PBMCs. The source of these receptors is a woman aged 60-70 years in good health and CMV-seropositive. The CDR3 runs from the conserved cysteine through the conserved F or W. A D gene is named only where the DNA matches it firmly. A row's size may be missing; if present it is once, few, many or a size class.

.	TRBJ1-3	.	TRBV19	CASSVRRGARSGNTIYF	TGTGCCAGTAGTGTCCGCCGGGGGGCAAGGTCTGGAAACACCATATATTTT
once	TRBJ1-5	TRBD1	TRBV6-5	CASSRGQGANQPQHF	TGTGCCAGCAGCAGGGGACAGGGGGCCAATCAGCCCCAGCATTTT
.	TRBJ2-1	TRBD2	TRBV4-3	CASSPQVREGNEQFF	TGCGCCAGCAGCCCGCAGGTCCGGGAGGGAAATGAGCAGTTCTTC
once	TRBJ2-7	.	TRBV27	CASSPGTKGTYEQYF	TGTGCCAGCAGTCCCGGGACAAAGGGCACCTACGAGCAGTACTTC
.	TRBJ1-2	.	TRBV5-4	CASSLVGRARMDGYTF	TGTGCCAGCAGCTTGGTTGGCAGGGCGCGGATGGATGGCTACACCTTC
.	TRBJ2-2	TRBD2	TRBV5-4	CASSPGLVVGELFF	TGTGCCAGCAGCCCGGGACTAGTCGTGGGGGAGCTGTTTTTT
.	TRBJ1-4	TRBD1	TRBV19	CASSTGQVGEKLFF	TGTGCCAGTAGTACCGGACAGGTTGGGGAAAAACTGTTTTTT
.	TRBJ1-5	.	TRBV19	CASSIQGSGNQPQHF	TGTGCCAGTAGTATACAGGGGTCAGGCAATCAGCCCCAGCATTTT
once	TRBJ2-7	TRBD2	TRBV5-4	CASSPGLAETYYEQYF	TGTGCCAGCAGCCCGGGACTAGCGGAAACTTACTACGAGCAGTACTTC
.	TRBJ2-1	.	TRBV5-1	CASSVETEGDEQFF	TGCGCCAGCAGCGTGGAAACGGAGGGAGATGAGCAGTTCTTC
.	TRBJ1-6	TRBD1	TRBV2	CASSERQGNSPLHF	TGTGCCAGCAGTGAGAGACAGGGGAATTCACCCCTCCACTTT
.	TRBJ2-4	.	TRBV14	CASSQDPLGGGAIRAKNIQYF	TGTGCCAGCAGCCAAGATCCCCTGGGGGGGGGCGCCATCCGGGCCAAAAACATTCAGTACTTC
.	TRBJ1-3	.	TRBV7-9	CASSSDSMRANTIYF	TGTGCCAGCAGCTCTGACTCGATGCGGGCAAACACCATATATTTT
.	TRBJ2-2	.	TRBV29-1	CSVERDSYTGELFF	TGCAGCGTTGAAAGGGACTCCTACACCGGGGAGCTGTTTTTT
.	TRBJ2-7	TRBD2	TRBV29-1	CSASTAGLDEQYF	TGCAGCGCAAGTACAGCGGGACTGGACGAGCAGTACTTC
.	TRBJ2-3	.	TRBV5-1	CASSPGTDTQYF	TGCGCCAGCAGCCCAGGAACAGATACGCAGTATTTT
few	TRBJ2-2	TRBD1	TRBV6-5	CASSSTGWENTGELFF	TGTGCCAGCAGTTCGACAGGGTGGGAGAACACCGGGGAGCTGTTTTTT
.	TRBJ2-2	TRBD1	TRBV30	CAWHNRRDRGPTGELFF	TGTGCCTGGCACAACAGGAGGGACAGGGGGCCGACCGGGGAGCTGTTTTTT
once	TRBJ1-5	.	TRBV28	CASSWVGDSNQPQHF	TGTGCCAGCAGTTGGGTAGGGGATAGCAATCAGCCCCAGCATTTT
.	TRBJ2-1	.	TRBV6-4	CASRRETGYNEQFF	TGTGCCAGCAGACGGGAGACAGGGTACAATGAGCAGTTCTTC
.	TRBJ2-3	TRBD1	TRBV6-6	CASSYARGLADTQYF	TGTGCCAGCAGTTACGCCAGGGGGCTCGCAGATACGCAGTATTTT
.	TRBJ1-1	.	TRBV28	CASIPPGVSFEAFF	TGTGCCAGCATCCCCCCCGGGGTGTCTTTTGAAGCTTTCTTT
once	TRBJ2-4	.	TRBV11-3	CASSPGGPALAKNIQYF	TGTGCCAGCAGTCCCGGCGGCCCCGCGCTAGCCAAAAACATTCAGTACTTC
.	TRBJ1-1	.	TRBV7-3	CASSPRGRGDYEAFF	TGTGCCAGCAGCCCCCGGGGGCGGGGGGACTATGAAGCTTTCTTT
.	TRBJ1-1	TRBD1	TRBV28	CASSATGALTEAFF	TGTGCCAGCAGTGCGACAGGGGCATTGACTGAAGCTTTCTTT
.	TRBJ1-3	.	TRBV9	CASSALTGTNGNTIYF	TGTGCCAGCAGCGCACTCACAGGGACTAACGGAAACACCATATATTTT
.	TRBJ2-3	.	TRBV7-2	CASSPRRVADTQYF	TGTGCCAGCAGCCCCCGGCGGGTAGCAGATACGCAGTATTTT
.	TRBJ2-7	TRBD1	TRBV2	CASSPGTGGPYEQYF	TGTGCCAGCAGCCCCGGGACAGGGGGTCCCTACGAGCAGTACTTC
.	TRBJ1-2	.	TRBV29-1	CSVPETANYGYTF	TGCAGCGTTCCCGAGACAGCAAACTATGGCTACACCTTC
.	TRBJ1-4	.	TRBV30	CAWSANTGINEKLFF	TGTGCCTGGAGTGCTAATACAGGGATCAATGAAAAACTGTTTTTT
.	TRBJ2-7	TRBD1	TRBV5-6	CASSSPGTGISYEQYF	TGTGCCAGCAGCTCCCCCGGGACAGGGATTTCCTACGAGCAGTACTTC
.	TRBJ2-1	.	TRBV29-1	CSVELYGSYNEQFF	TGCAGCGTTGAACTCTATGGTTCCTACAATGAGCAGTTCTTC
.	TRBJ2-2	TRBD2	TRBV5-6	CASSWTSGRPNTGELFF	TGTGCCAGCAGCTGGACTAGCGGGAGGCCAAACACCGGGGAGCTGTTTTTT
.	TRBJ2-7	.	TRBV28	CASSFQQGGRYEQYF	TGTGCCAGCAGTTTTCAGCAGGGGGGAAGGTACGAGCAGTACTTC
once	TRBJ1-2	.	TRBV2	CASSEEGRGGVYGYTF	TGTGCCAGCAGTGAAGAGGGGCGGGGGGGAGTCTATGGCTACACCTTC
.	TRBJ1-1	TRBD1	TRBV19	CASSRGVLSFTEAFF	TGTGCCAGTAGCAGGGGGGTGCTCTCATTCACTGAAGCTTTCTTT
.	TRBJ1-2	TRBD1	TRBV14	CASSLGTGYGYTF	TGTGCCAGCAGCCTGGGGACAGGCTATGGCTACACCTTC
.	TRBJ2-3	TRBD2	TRBV27	CASSFFDGAGTLGGTDTQYF	TGTGCCAGCAGTTTTTTCGATGGTGCGGGCACCTTGGGAGGGACAGATACGCAGTATTTT
.	TRBJ2-1	.	TRBV29-1	CSVEGGDTYNEQFF	TGCAGCGTCGAGGGAGGGGACACCTACAATGAGCAGTTCTTC
.	TRBJ2-1	.	TRBV4-3	CASSQGLYNEQFF	TGCGCCAGCAGCCAGGGCCTCTACAATGAGCAGTTCTTC
.	TRBJ2-7	TRBD2	TRBV7-8	CASSSQISGRASYEQYF	TGTGCCAGCAGCTCACAAATTAGCGGGAGGGCCTCCTACGAGCAGTACTTC